This T cell receptor beta chain was sequenced during a study of cytomegalovirus exposure and HLA in healthy donors. Only in-frame clones appear in the TCRdb table, and some are missing; sequencing was by immunoSEQ multiplex PCR. The data contain fewer than 150,000 clones, 88% of them singletons. The CDR3 runs 18 residues. The chain joins TRBV12-2 to TRBJ1-5; TRBD1, the table's D call, lacks a check against the DNA. TRBV12-2 is labeled a pseudogene. Specimen: PBMCs. This sequence was found in a young woman in good health and CMV-seropositive. The CDR3 reads CASRLPQRKAGVNQPQHF. The CDR3 bases are TGTGCAAGTCGCTTACCGCAGAGGAAAGCAGGGGTCAATCAGCCCCAGCATTTT.